Presented here are 5 T cell receptor beta chains from one specimen sequenced in a study of CD8 T cells in ankylosing spondylitis. Their antigen targets remain unknown. Findings of the study overall: What appeared characteristic of ankylosing spondylitis blood was a TCR beta motif of seven to nine highly homologous variants.

Each CDR3 protein is one row after TCRdb ran MiXCR on the 5' RACE reads. The sample lists around 440,000 distinct CDR3 sequences, under 20% seen once, with under 1.2% in the top ten. Sequenced sample: blood, either unsorted or a sorted T cell fraction (not recorded which). These receptors were taken from a male donor with ankylosing spondylitis.

This rearrangement joins TRBV3-1 to TRBJ2-7, with TRBD2 matching 9 bases. Losses at the gene ends were 4 bases for V and 3 bases for J; bases not matched to a gene: 7. Germline-derived CDR1 and CDR2 are LGHDT and YNNKEL (reference sequence). This CDR3 comprises 15 residues. The CDR3 protein is CASSPGVSGGYEQYF. The CDR3 DNA reads TGTGCCAGCAGCCCGGGGGTTAGCGGGGGCTACGAGCAGTACTTC.

This clonotype came up a few times. The V call is TRBV14, the J call TRBJ2-7, with D possibly TRBD2 on 5 matching bases. The ends were cut back, 3 bases at V and 2 bases at J, with 8 bases in the middle. Germline assignment: CDR1 SGHDN and CDR2 FVKESK. The CDR3 contains 13 residues. The CDR3 sequence: CASSHRGTYEQYF. Written as DNA, the CDR3 is TGTGCCAGCAGCCACCGAGGGACCTACGAGCAGTACTTC. Supplemented by reference TRBV14 and TRBJ2-7, the full variable domain reads EAGVTQFPSHSVIEKGQTVTLRCDPISGHDNLYWYRRVMGKEIKFLLHFVKESKQDESGMPNNRFLAERTGGTYSTLKVQPAELEDSGVYFCASSHRGTYEQYFGPGTRLTVT.

The chain combines TRBV7-3 with TRBJ1-1; D possibly corresponds to TRBD1 (6 bases). The V gene's germline CDR1 is SGHTA and CDR2 FQGTGA. Between the trimmed V and J ends, which lost 2 bases and 1 base, there was a span of 17 bases. The CDR3 contains 17 residues. The CDR3 region is CASSLSSAGRGNTEAFF. CDR3 in DNA: TGTGCCAGCAGCTTATCGAGTGCGGGCAGGGGGAACACTGAAGCTTTCTTT. Variable domain in full (rest from reference TRBV7-3 and TRBJ1-1): GAGVSQTPSNKVTEKGKYVELRCDPISGHTALYWYRQSLGQGPEFLIYFQGTGAADDSGLPNDRFFAVRPEGSVSTLKIQRTERGDSAVYLCASSLSSAGRGNTEAFFGQGTRLTVV.

The J gene is TRBJ1-4, the V gene TRBV29-1; 8 nucleotides line up with TRBD1. The V gene end was trimmed by 7 bases and the J gene end by 8 bases; junction bases not matched to a gene: 9. The CDR3 sequence is 13 residues long. The germline V gene encodes CDR1 SQVTM and CDR2 ANQGSEA. The DNA for the CDR3 is TGCAGCGCAGGACAGGGCTACAGGGAAAAACTGTTTTTT. This translates into CSAGQGYREKLFF. The whole variable domain, filled in from reference TRBV29-1 and TRBJ1-4, reads SAVISQKPSRDICQRGTSLTIQCQVDSQVTMMFWYRQQPGQSLTLIATANQGSEATYESGFVIDKFPISRPNLTFSTLTVSNMSPEDSSIYLCSAGQGYREKLFFGSGTQLSVL.

This clonotype was observed a handful of times. This chain joins TRBV18 and TRBJ1-1; unclear D gene. The V end was cut by 0 bases, the J end by 3 bases, with 14 bases between. This CDR3 comprises 16 residues. Germline CDR1 KGHSH, CDR2 LQKENI. The CDR3 region has the DNA TGTGCCAGCTCACCACCAGGGATTGTATTGGACACTGAAGCTTTCTTT. It yields the protein CASSPPGIVLDTEAFF.